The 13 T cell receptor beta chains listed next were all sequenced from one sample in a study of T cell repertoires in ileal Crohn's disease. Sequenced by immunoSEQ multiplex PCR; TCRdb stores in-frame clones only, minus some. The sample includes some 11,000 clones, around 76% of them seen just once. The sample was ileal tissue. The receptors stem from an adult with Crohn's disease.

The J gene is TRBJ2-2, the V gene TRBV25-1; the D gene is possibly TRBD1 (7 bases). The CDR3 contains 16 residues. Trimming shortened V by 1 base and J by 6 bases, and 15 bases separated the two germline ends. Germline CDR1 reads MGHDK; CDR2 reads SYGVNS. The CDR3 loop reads CASSEWQGGKPGELFF. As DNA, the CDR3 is TGTGCCAGCAGTGAATGGCAGGGGGGAAAACCCGGGGAGCTGTTTTTT.

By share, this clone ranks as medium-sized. CDR3 sequence: CAWAQGQGMNSPLHF. CDR3 DNA: TGTGCCTGGGCCCAGGGACAGGGGATGAATTCACCCCTCCACTTT. The rearrangement links TRBV30 to TRBJ1-6, with 10 bases that match TRBD1. The CDR3 consists of 15 residues. Germline V lookup: CDR1 GTSNPN, CDR2 SVGIG (reference sequence). Losses at the gene ends were 5 bases for V and 7 bases for J; bases not matched to a gene: 8.

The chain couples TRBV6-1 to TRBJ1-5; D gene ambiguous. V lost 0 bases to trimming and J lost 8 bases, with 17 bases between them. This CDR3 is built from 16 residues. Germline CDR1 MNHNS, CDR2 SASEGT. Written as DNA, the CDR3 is TGTGCCAGCAGTGAAGCGCTTAGGGCGGGGATTGAGCCCCAGCATTTT. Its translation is CASSEALRAGIEPQHF.

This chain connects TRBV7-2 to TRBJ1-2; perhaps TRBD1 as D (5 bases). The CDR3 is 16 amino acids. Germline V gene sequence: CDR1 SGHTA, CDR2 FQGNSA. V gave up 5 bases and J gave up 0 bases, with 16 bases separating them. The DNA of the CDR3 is TGTGCCAGCAGCCAAGCGGGGCAGGGAGCTAACTATGGCTACACCTTC. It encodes CASSQAGQGANYGYTF.

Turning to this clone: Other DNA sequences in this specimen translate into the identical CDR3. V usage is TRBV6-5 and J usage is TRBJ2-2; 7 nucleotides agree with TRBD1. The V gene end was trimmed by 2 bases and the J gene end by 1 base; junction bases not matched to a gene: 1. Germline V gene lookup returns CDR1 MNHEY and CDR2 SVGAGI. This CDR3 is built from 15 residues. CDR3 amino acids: CASSYGDRNTGELFF. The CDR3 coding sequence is TGTGCCAGCAGTTACGGGGACAGGAACACCGGGGAGCTGTTTTTT.

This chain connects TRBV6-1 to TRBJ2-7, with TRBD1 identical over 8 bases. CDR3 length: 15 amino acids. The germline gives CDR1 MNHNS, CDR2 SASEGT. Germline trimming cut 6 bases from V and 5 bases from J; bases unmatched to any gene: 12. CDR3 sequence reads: CASRHFGQGTNEQYF. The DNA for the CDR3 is TGTGCCAGCAGGCACTTCGGACAGGGTACTAACGAGCAGTACTTC.

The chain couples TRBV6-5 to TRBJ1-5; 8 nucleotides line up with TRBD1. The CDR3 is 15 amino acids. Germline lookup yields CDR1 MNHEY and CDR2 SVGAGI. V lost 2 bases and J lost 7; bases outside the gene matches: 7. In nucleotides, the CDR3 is TGTGCCAGCAGTTACACCCAGGGGGCCGGCCAGCCCCAGCATTTT. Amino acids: CASSYTQGAGQPQHF.

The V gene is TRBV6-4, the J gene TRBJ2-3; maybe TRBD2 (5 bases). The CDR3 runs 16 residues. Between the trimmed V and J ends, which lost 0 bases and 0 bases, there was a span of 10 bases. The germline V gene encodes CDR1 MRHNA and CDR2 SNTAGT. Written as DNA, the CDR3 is TGTGCCAGCAGTGACTCGATAGCGACTAGCACAGATACGCAGTATTTT. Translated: CASSDSIATSTDTQYF.

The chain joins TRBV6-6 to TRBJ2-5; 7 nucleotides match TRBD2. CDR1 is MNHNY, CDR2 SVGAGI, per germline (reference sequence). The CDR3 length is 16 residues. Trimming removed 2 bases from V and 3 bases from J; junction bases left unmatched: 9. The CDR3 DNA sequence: TGTGCCAGCAGTTACCCTAAAGGGAGGGTAGAAGAGACCCAGTACTTC. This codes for CASSYPKGRVEETQYF.

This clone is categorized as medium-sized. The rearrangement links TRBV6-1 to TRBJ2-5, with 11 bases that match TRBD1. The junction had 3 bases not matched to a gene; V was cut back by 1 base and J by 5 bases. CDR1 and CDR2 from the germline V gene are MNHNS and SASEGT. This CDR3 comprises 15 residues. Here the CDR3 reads CASSEGTGGAETQYF. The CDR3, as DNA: TGTGCCAGCAGTGAAGGGACAGGGGGCGCGGAGACCCAGTACTTC.

The CDR3 coding sequence is TGTGCCAGCAGCCCCCATTATACAGGGGCCCGCGAGACCCAGTACTTC. Its protein product is CASSPHYTGARETQYF. The V call is TRBV28, the J call TRBJ2-5; the match to TRBD1 covers 7 bases. The CDR3 covers 16 residues. V was clipped by 6 bases and J by 5 bases; unmatched bases: 15. Germline CDR1 reads MDHEN; CDR2 reads SYDVKM.

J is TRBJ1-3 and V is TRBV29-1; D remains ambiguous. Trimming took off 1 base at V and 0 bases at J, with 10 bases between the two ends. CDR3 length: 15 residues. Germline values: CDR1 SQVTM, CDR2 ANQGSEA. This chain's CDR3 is CSVEGSQNSGNTIYF. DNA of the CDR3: TGCAGCGTTGAAGGGAGCCAGAACTCTGGAAACACCATATATTTT.

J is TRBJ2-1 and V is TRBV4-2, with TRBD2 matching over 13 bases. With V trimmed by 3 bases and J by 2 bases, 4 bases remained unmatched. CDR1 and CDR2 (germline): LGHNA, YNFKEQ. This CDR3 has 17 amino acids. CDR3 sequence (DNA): TGTGCCAGCAGCCAGATGGGACTAGCGGGAACCTACAATGAGCAGTTCTTC. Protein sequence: CASSQMGLAGTYNEQFF.